This record covers a single TCR beta chain. Its specific antigen is unknown. No much larger clonotype is one base removed from it; base qualities were not supplied. Participants in the prospective study were aged about 18 to 95 years, lived in 20 to 25 United States geographic areas, and enrolled through a virtual design. To assign participants to cohorts, the prospective study relied on clinical history that participants themselves reported in a screening survey and a study questionnaire. For ImmuneRACE Cohort 3, a participant was defined as recovered based on two consecutive negative NP/OP PCR tests, clearance by a healthcare professional, or resolution of symptoms. Mobile phlebotomists in the prospective study collected whole blood, serum and a nasopharyngeal or oropharyngeal swab from every participant. Prospective study participants could optionally give additional blood draws and questionnaires over an approximately two-month period. Prospective study blood samples were shipped either frozen or at room temperature before DNA extraction.

Including the terminal cysteine and phenylalanine, the CDR3 comprises 12 residues. Only the CDR3 DNA is retained, 36 bases long and in frame from the first base. V and J lose 2 bases and 3 bases, and a span of 4 bases separates them. As encoded in the germline V gene, CDR1 is MNHNS while CDR2 is SASEGT. This sample was taken from a study of blood T cell repertoires in COVID-19 (dated by TCRdb to the early 2020s). In terms of the full investigation: Collaborator samples came from the United States, Italy and Spain and covered acute and convalescent phases of COVID-19. Sample metadata almost always included a de-identified subject ID, COVID-19 status, age in years and sex. Samples were obtained from the ongoing ImmuneRACE study (first 160 participants) and from 1,200 or so subjects provided by 6 global collaborators. The material from the prospective study consisted of cDNA or gDNA derived from T cells, B-cell-depleted T cells, or PBMCs. HLA class I and class II types, where available, came from metadata supplied by the sample provider rather than from assay-based typing. A freely available public database, intended as a resource for researchers studying the immune response to SARS-CoV-2, is where the repertoires were released. Deeply sampled blood TCRbeta repertoires from subjects exposed to, actively infected with, or recovered from COVID-19 were included in the dataset.

The immunoSEQ Assay, a bias-controlled multiplex PCR, was used to amplify TCRbeta CDR3 regions from genomic DNA. Per the original workflow: The number of nucleated cells in each sample was estimated by amplification of reference gene primers within the assay. Sequence reads were collapsed and filtered to measure the absolute abundance of every unique TCRbeta CDR3 rearrangement. For each sample, productive Simpson clonality was calculated as the square root of Simpson's diversity index across productive rearrangements. TCRdb took this table from immuneACCESS and kept in-frame rearrangements with V and J called. Such tables lack part of the clones; where checked against another copy, unresolved V genes explain under half of the gap, and the rest is unexplained. V and J calls and clone size are as listed in that table; D and trimming were resolved from the DNA. The sample table holds about 370,000 clones, of which approximately 92% were seen once. The ten biggest clones cover over 0.95% of the sample.

Paper-wide results and their limitations: The quantity of clinical and demographic metadata differed by source and by participant and was supplied without curation.

The sequenced material came from PBMCs or T cells enriched from blood (not recorded which). The chain uses TRBV6-1 and TRBJ1-2, with no reliable assignment of the D segment. This clonotype was obtained from a man aged 18 to 30 who had recovered from COVID-19. CDR3 protein: CASSERDYGYTF. The DNA reads TGTGCCAGCAGTGAACGGGACTATGGCTACACCTTC.